The sequence of this TCR beta chain was determined in a study of T cells in women clearing cervical HPV infection. Study context: Controls' single incident HPV16 infection cleared within 12 months without precancer.

With regard to this clone: The read gets to within 3 residues of the CDR3 end, and the germline J gene fills in the rest.

Using immunoSEQ multiplex PCR, the repertoire was profiled, and TCRdb retains in-frame clones only, with some absent. The sample table sets out tens of thousands of clones. The V gene's germline CDR1 is MNHNS and CDR2 SASEGT. This CDR3 is built from 15 residues. The chain recombines TRBV6-1 with TRBJ1-2; TRBD1 aligns across 8 bases. The TCR sequence derives from a woman aged 18-70 years with a cervical HPV16 infection that either progressed to CIN3+ or cleared (not recorded which). Input material: blood buffy coat. The sequenced CDR3 bases are TGTGCCAGCAGTGAACAGGGGGCGTCCTACAATGAC. Translating it yields CASSEQGASYND. The entire CDR3 reads CASSEQGASYNDYTF.